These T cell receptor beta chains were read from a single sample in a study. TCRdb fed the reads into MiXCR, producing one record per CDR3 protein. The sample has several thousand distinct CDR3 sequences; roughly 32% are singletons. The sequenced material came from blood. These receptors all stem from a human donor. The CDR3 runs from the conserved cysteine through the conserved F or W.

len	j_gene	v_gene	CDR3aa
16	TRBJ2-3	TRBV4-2	CASSQETGGHPDTQYF
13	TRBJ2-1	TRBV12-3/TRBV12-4	CASRSWDRHEHFF
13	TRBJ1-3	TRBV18	CASSATGVDTIYF
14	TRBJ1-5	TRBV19	CASSMLDSNQPRHF
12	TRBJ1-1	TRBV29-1	CSGAGQSTEAFF
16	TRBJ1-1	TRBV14	CASSPRNLWVGTEAFF
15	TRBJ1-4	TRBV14	CASSQLGTGPEKLFF
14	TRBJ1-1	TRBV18	CASSPGQRNTEAFF
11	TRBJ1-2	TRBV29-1	CSVAGQNGYTF
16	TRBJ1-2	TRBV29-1	CSAWDSRTPSGYGYTF
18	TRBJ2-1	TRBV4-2	CASSQGALAGGYYNEQFF
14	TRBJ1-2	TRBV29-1	CSVWPDREFYGYTF
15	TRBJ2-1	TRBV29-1	CSVEGGAGAINEQFF
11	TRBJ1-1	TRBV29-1	CSPTENTEAFF
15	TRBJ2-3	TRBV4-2	CASSQVGTAIDTQYF
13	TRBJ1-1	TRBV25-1	CASRGQTNTEAFF
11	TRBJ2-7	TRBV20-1	CSASGSYEQYF
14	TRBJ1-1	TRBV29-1	CSAVRDRANTEAFF
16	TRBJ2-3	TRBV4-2	CASSQLPQGAVGTQYF
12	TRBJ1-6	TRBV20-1	CSYSSEISPLHF
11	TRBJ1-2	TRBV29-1	CSVLGDSGYTF
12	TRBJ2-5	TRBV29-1	CSVESSPETQYF
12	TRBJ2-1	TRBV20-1	CSARDYYNEQFF
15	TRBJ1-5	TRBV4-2	CASSQVSGQAQAQHF
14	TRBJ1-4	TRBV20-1	CSARHRATNEKLFF
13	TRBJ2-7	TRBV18	CASSRETSYEQYF
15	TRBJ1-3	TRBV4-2	CASSPPVGSGNTIYF
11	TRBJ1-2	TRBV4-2	CASSQEGGYTF
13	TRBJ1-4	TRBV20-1	CSASSGFNEKLFF
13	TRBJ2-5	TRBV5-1	CASRRSILETQYF
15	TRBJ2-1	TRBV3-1	CASSPTSGKSDEQFF
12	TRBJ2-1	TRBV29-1	CSVVGSYNEQFF
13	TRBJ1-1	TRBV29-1	CSAVGGRNTEAFF
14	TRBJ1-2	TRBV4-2	CASSQDPANYGYTF
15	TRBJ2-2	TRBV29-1	CSVGLGRGNTGELFF
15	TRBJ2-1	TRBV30	CASTTSGITYNEQFF
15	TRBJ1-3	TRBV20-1	CSAGAARGEGNTIYF
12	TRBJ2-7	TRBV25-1	CASITGVYEQYF
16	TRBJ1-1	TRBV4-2	CASGPDRGRGNTEAFF